The rows below give T cell receptor beta chains drawn from one sample of a study of OX40 agonist ivuxolimab in advanced cancers. Method: immunoSEQ multiplex PCR; TCRdb's copy keeps in-frame clones and lacks some. Of over 15,000 clones detected, over 70% appear once; the ten largest clones hold around 12%. Sequenced here: CD4+ or CD8+ T cells sorted from blood, sampled in a trial of the OX40 agonist ivuxolimab. These TCRs come from an adult with an advanced solid tumor such as melanoma, head and neck, liver or kidney cancer. The CDR3 runs from the conserved cysteine through the conserved F or W. The order of the fields is D gene, J gene, clone size, V gene, CDR3 DNA, CDR3 protein. A D gene is named only where the DNA matches it firmly. Only some rows state a clone size, as once, few, many or a class for expanded clones.

. | TRBJ2-5 | . | TRBV7-8 | TGTGCCAGCACGGGGTACACAGAGACCCAGTACTTC | CASTGYTETQYF
. | TRBJ1-4 | . | TRBV4-3 | TGCGCCAGCAGCCAAGATCGTGGAGCCGCAACTAATGAAAAACTGTTTTTT | CASSQDRGAATNEKLFF
. | TRBJ1-1 | . | TRBV6-8 | TGTGCCAGCAGTTACGGCACAGGGATAGCTTTCTTT | CASSYGTGIAFF
TRBD1 | TRBJ2-7 | . | TRBV11-2 | TGTGCCAGCAGCTTATGGACAGGGGCGTACGAGCAGTACTTC | CASSLWTGAYEQYF
TRBD2 | TRBJ2-1 | few | TRBV13 | TGTGCCAGCAGGGTAGCGGGGGGTGAGGAGCAGTTCTTC | CASRVAGGEEQFF
. | TRBJ2-1 | . | TRBV15 | TGTGCCACCAGCAGGGCCCTGCCAGGGGACGCCTACAATGAGCAGTTCTTC | CATSRALPGDAYNEQFF
TRBD1 | TRBJ2-5 | . | TRBV5-6 | TGTGCCAGCAGCTTGGGGGACAGGGGTGGAGAGACCCAGTACTTC | CASSLGDRGGETQYF
. | TRBJ2-1 | . | TRBV5-8 | TGTGCCAGCAGCTTGGGGGGGCGTTTCTCCTACAATGAGCAGTTCTTC | CASSLGGRFSYNEQFF
. | TRBJ1-5 | few | TRBV27 | TGTGCCAGCAGTTTATATGCAGGGGAGAGCAATCAGCCCCAGCATTTT | CASSLYAGESNQPQHF
TRBD1 | TRBJ2-3 | once | TRBV11-3 | TGTGCCAGCAGCTTAGCACAGGGGGTCACAGATACGCAGTATTTT | CASSLAQGVTDTQYF
TRBD2 | TRBJ2-5 | . | TRBV11-3 | TGTGCCAGCAGCTTAGTTGCGGGGGGGCGTGAGACCCAGTACTTC | CASSLVAGGRETQYF
TRBD1 | TRBJ1-1 | once | TRBV6-5 | TGTGCCAGCAGTCCCTCCGGGACAGGGCCTGAAGCTTTCTTT | CASSPSGTGPEAFF
. | TRBJ1-1 | . | TRBV7-3 | TGTGCCAGCAGCTCCGCCGGGGGTGAAGCTTTCTTT | CASSSAGGEAFF
. | TRBJ2-4 | . | TRBV5-6 | TGTGCCAGCAGCTTGGGGAGGGCGCGGAGGGAGAGCATTCAGTACTTC | CASSLGRARRESIQYF
TRBD2 | TRBJ2-3 | . | TRBV5-4 | TGTGCCAGTCGTAGCGGGGGTTCAGATACGCAGTATTTT | CASRSGGSDTQYF
. | TRBJ1-4 | . | TRBV11-1 | TGTGCCAGCAGCCTGCAGGGGCCGGTAGGGGAAAAACTGTTTTTT | CASSLQGPVGEKLFF
. | TRBJ2-7 | . | TRBV9 | TGTGCCAGCAGCCCGGACGGGGGTTCGTCCTACGAGCAGTACTTC | CASSPDGGSSYEQYF